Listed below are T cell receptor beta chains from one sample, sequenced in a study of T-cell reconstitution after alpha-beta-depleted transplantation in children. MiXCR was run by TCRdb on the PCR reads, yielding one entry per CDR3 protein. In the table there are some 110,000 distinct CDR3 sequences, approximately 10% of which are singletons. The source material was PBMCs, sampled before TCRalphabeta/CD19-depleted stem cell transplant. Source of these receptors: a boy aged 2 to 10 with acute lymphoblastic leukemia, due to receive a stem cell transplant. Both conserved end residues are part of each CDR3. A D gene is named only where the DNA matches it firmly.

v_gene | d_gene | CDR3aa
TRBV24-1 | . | CATSDSRISGANVLTF
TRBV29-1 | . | CSVVPNAYNEQFF
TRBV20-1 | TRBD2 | CSARDLSGRFRGQYF
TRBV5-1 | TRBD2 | CASSSGLAAREQFF
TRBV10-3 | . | CAISGGGSQETQYF
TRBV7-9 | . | CASSTGHAETGYTF
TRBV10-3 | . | CAISEGESYEQYF
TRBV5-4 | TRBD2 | CASSFPGGSGRAPSNEQFF
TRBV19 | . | CASSIDPGVGYNEQFF
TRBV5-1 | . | CASSLASPQETQYF
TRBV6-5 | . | CASSYSFGGSSYEQYF
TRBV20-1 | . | CSAQKGSYEQYF
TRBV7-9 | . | CASSRLASIQETQYF
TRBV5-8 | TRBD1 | CASSTFGTGFSYEQYF
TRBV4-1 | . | CASRLRAANTGELFF
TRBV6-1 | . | CASSEGFGSFSSYEQYF
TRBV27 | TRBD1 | CASSSYSGTAIPLYEQYF
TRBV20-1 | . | CSASGSSTGELFF
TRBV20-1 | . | CSAYDSYTGELFF
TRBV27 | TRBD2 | CASRGLAGYEQYF
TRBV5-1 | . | CASSADSSGKLFF
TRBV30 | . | CAWRTGVLYEQYF
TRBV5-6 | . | CASSLGALGEKLFF
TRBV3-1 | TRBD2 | CASSQMAGGGETQYF
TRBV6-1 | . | CASSEMGGSYEQYF
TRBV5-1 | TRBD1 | CASSPDRVAYEQYF
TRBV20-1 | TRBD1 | CSAHAGQEFSYEQYF
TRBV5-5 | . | CASSLLFGPAEAFF
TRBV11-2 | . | CASSVTGLQETQYF
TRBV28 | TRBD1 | CASSRDQGAYEQFF
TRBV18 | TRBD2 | CASSPTSGRDIQYF
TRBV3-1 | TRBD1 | CASSYNTIRGTGELFF